The present T cell receptor (beta chain) was sequenced within a study of blood T cell repertoires in COVID-19. Sequencing was performed with immunoSEQ multiplex PCR; in TCRdb, only in-frame clones are kept and a portion is missing. The sample includes some 100,000 clones, approximately 81% of them seen just once. With 1 base removed from V and 2 bases from J, the gap between germline ends came to 12 bases. Germline V lookup: CDR1 MNHNS, CDR2 SASEGT. The CDR3 has 15 amino acids. The source material was peripheral blood. The V call is TRBV6-1, the J call TRBJ2-7; D may be TRBD1 (6 bases). This sequence was found in a man older than 75 with active or convalescent COVID-19. CDR3 in DNA: TGTGCCAGCAGTGAAGGGGGCAGGGGAACCTACGAGCAGTACTTC. As protein: CASSEGGRGTYEQYF.